The 5 T cell receptor beta chains in this list originate from one sample, sequenced in a study of cytomegalovirus exposure and HLA in healthy donors. The PCR employed 60 Vbeta primers together with 13 Jbeta primers. Using immunoSEQ multiplex PCR, the repertoire was profiled, and TCRdb retains in-frame clones only, with some absent. Among 100,000 or so clones, around 80% were seen once, and the ten largest hold roughly 3.7%. The sample comprised PBMCs. These receptors came from a female donor in good health and CMV-seropositive.

The J gene is TRBJ2-3, the V gene TRBV4-1; 8 nucleotides line up with TRBD2. The CDR3 totals 15 residues. The J segment lost 4 bases and the V segment lost 4 bases, leaving 7 bases of the junction unmatched. Germline CDR1 reads MGHRA; CDR2 reads YSYEKL. The chain's CDR3 is CASSLGLVGSDTQYF. The CDR3 nucleotides read TGCGCCAGCAGCCTGGGACTAGTAGGCTCAGATACGCAGTATTTT.

The chain is built from TRBV6-6 and TRBJ2-2, with D perhaps matching TRBD1 (5 bases). With 2 bases removed from V and 7 bases from J, the gap between germline ends came to 14 bases. Germline CDR1 MNHNY, CDR2 SVGAGI (reference sequence). The CDR3 length is 15 residues. The CDR3 bases are TGTGCCAGCAGTTACCGACAGCTTGTAGGCGGGGAGCTGTTTTTT. Translated: CASSYRQLVGGELFF.

A few counts support this clone. V is TRBV4-1 and J is TRBJ1-1; D possibly corresponds to TRBD1 (5 bases). The V end was cut by 0 bases, the J end by 1 base, with 21 bases between. Germline CDR1 and CDR2: MGHRA and YSYEKL. The CDR3 is 19 amino acids. The CDR3 bases are TGCGCCAGCAGCCAAGATCCTCGGGGGAAAGGGCTGGGGAACACTGAAGCTTTCTTT. Translated, it gives CASSQDPRGKGLGNTEAFF.

CDR3 DNA sequence: TGTGCCAGCAGCTTGCAGCGGGAGGTGGGTGAGCAGTTCTTC. Encoded protein: CASSLQREVGEQFF. The V gene is TRBV11-2, the J gene TRBJ2-1, with TRBD2 identical over 9 bases. Germline CDR1 SGHAT, CDR2 FQNNGV. This CDR3 has 14 residues. The V gene end was trimmed by 3 bases and the J gene end by 9 bases; junction bases not matched to a gene: 6.

V gene TRBV25-1 combines with J gene TRBJ2-2, with D unresolved. Trimming took off 3 bases at V and 4 bases at J, with 12 bases between the two ends. Germline loops: CDR1 MGHDK, CDR2 SYGVNS. The CDR3 totals 15 residues. CDR3 DNA sequence: TGTGCCAGCAGTGACCCCAGGCGCCCCACCGGGGAGCTGTTTTTT. Translated, it gives CASSDPRRPTGELFF.